The 26 T cell receptor beta chains listed next were all sequenced from one sample in a study of CD8+ T cells in alopecia areata. Extraction of RNA preceded its reverse transcription into cDNA, which served as the sequencing template. TCRdb's copy holds only in-frame clones and misses some; the assay was immunoSEQ multiplex PCR. The data show some 110,000 clones, with none appearing a single time. Input material: lesional skin. These receptors were taken from a C3H/HeJ mouse with alopecia areata. This strain has MHC haplotype H2-k.

The table lists this clone with many counts. The listed genes are named as in mouse. Read coverage stops 4 residues before the CDR3 terminus; the germline J gene supplies the remainder. V usage is TRBV13-3 and J usage is TRBJ1-2; D unresolved. The CDR3 runs 14 residues. CDR1 and CDR2 from the germline V gene are NNHDY and SYVADS. Trimming left V 1 base short and J 0 bases short, with 7 bases between. The CDR3: CASSDSATNSDYTF. The covered CDR3 bases are TGTGCCAGCAGTGATTCAGCAACAAACTCC.

This clone was detected a few times. The gene names here belong to mouse. The CDR3 goes on 4 residues after the read ends, and that part is filled in from the germline J gene. This chain connects TRBV13-3 to TRBJ1-4; 11 bases align to TRBD1. V lost 3 bases, J lost 3 bases, and 7 bases stayed unmatched. The V gene's germline CDR1 is NNHDY and CDR2 SYVADS. The CDR3 is made up of 17 amino acids. CDR3 bases read: TGTGCCAGCAGTGGTCCGGGACAGGGGGACCCCAACGAA. It is translated as CASSGPGQGDPNE. The CDR3 reads in full as CASSGPGQGDPNERLFF.

This clone was observed a few times. A much bigger clone sits one base away, suggesting this may be a read error. The genes and germline here are from mouse. From the germline J gene comes the end of the CDR3, since the read stops 4 residues before it. The V gene is TRBV13-2, the J gene TRBJ2-5; maybe TRBD1 (5 bases). Germline lookup yields CDR1 NNHNN and CDR2 SYGAGS (reference sequence). Trimming took off 0 bases at V and 1 base at J, with 6 bases between the two ends. The CDR3 totals 14 residues. CDR3 bases read: TGTGCCAGCGGTGATGTGACAGACCAAGAC. Translation gives CASGDVTDQD. The full CDR3 sequence reads CASGDVTDQDTQYF.

This clone was detected only a few times. Germline and genes here are mouse. The CDR3 end lies 4 residues beyond the end of the read and is filled in from the germline J gene. The V and J genes are TRBV1 and TRBJ2-7; D ambiguous. This CDR3 has 14 amino acids. Germline V gene data show CDR1 as NSQYPW and CDR2 as LRSPGD (reference sequence). Trimming took 0 bases from V and 3 from J, leaving 9 bases between them. The DNA read from the CDR3 is TGCACCTGCAGTGCAGATGCGACAAACTAT. It yields the protein CTCSADATNY. From start to end, the CDR3 is CTCSADATNYEQYF.

Only a few counts were recorded for this clone. Gene names are mouse gene names. The read ends 4 residues early relative to the CDR3; the germline J gene fills the gap. V and J are TRBV17 and TRBJ2-7; D possibly corresponds to TRBD1 (6 bases). The CDR3 extends over 14 amino acids. Germline V gene lookup returns CDR1 MNHDT and CDR2 YYDKIL. The CDR3 reads CASSRRPGEDEQYF. The sequenced CDR3 bases are TGTGCTAGCAGTAGGAGGCCAGGGGAGGAT. The complete variable domain, with remaining parts taken from reference TRBV17 and TRBJ2-7, reads DTTVKQNPRYKLARVGKPVNLICSQTMNHDTMYWYQKKPNQAPKLLLFYYDKILNREADTFEKFQSSRPNNSFCSLYIGSAGLEYSAMYLCASSRRPGEDEQYFGPGTRLTVL.

On this clone: Genes and germline are mouse. The CDR3 is cut off 4 residues early in the read; its end comes from the germline J gene. This chain links TRBV1 with TRBJ2-1; 10 bases agree with TRBD1. Germline CDR1 and CDR2: NSQYPW and LRSPGD (reference sequence). J was trimmed by 5 bases and V by 2 bases; bases with no gene match: 3. This CDR3 is 15 amino acids long. This CDR3 reads CTCSARQGAHAEQFF. Partial CDR3 DNA: TGCACCTGCAGTGCAAGACAGGGGGCACATGCT.

In the case of this clone: Each gene name is a mouse one. The read terminates 4 residues before the CDR3 end, so the remaining end is supplied by the germline J gene. The chain combines TRBV19 with TRBJ2-3; the match to TRBD1 covers 8 bases. Germline trimming cut 2 bases from V and 2 bases from J; bases unmatched to any gene: 7. CDR3 size: 16 residues. The germline gives CDR1 FNHDT, CDR2 SITEND (reference sequence). The sequenced part of the CDR3 DNA is TGTGCCAGCAGTATCCCAGGACAGGGACTTGCAGAA. Protein sequence: CASSIPGQGLAE. The whole CDR3 region reads CASSIPGQGLAETLYF.

Concerning this clone: The protein in this entry is translated from the DNA; at residue 12 it differs from the protein listed in TCRdb. The genes and germline here are from mouse. The sequenced part of the CDR3 DNA is TGTGCCAGCAGTCCCAGGGGGCTGACTGGAAATACG. Translated: CASSPRGLTGNT. The CDR3, in full, reads CASSPRGLTGNTLYF. This chain joins TRBV13-3 and TRBJ1-3, with TRBD1 matching 8 bases. The observed sequence ends 3 residues before the CDR3 terminus, with the missing tail filled in from the germline J gene. This CDR3 has 15 residues. The trim removed 4 bases at V and 2 bases at J, leaving 5 bases unmatched. Germline-derived CDR1 and CDR2 are NNHDY and SYVADS.

A few counts support this clone. Genes and germline come from the mouse. Read coverage stops 4 residues before the CDR3 terminus; the germline J gene supplies the remainder. The rearrangement uses TRBV13-2 and TRBJ2-5, with TRBD2 matching 10 bases. The CDR3 is 15 residues long. CDR1 and CDR2 (germline): NNHNN, SYGAGS (reference sequence). V shed 5 bases and J 0 bases; nucleotides not matched to a gene: 3. The CDR3 here is CASGTGGVNQDTQYF. Incomplete CDR3 DNA: TGTGCCAGCGGAACTGGGGGGGTTAACCAAGAC.

Comment on this clone: Gene names are mouse gene names. The read stops 4 residues short of the end of the CDR3; the missing end is completed from the germline J gene. Other DNA sequences within the sample encode an identical CDR3. This chain links TRBV13-3 with TRBJ2-5; TRBD1 matches at 7 bases. Per germline, CDR1 NNHDY and CDR2 SYVADS. CDR3 length: 13 residues. Incomplete CDR3 DNA: TGTGCCAGCAGTGACAGACAGGGTGAC. Translating it yields CASSDRQGD. The full CDR3 protein reads CASSDRQGDTQYF.

This clone came up many times. Each gene name is a mouse one. The read stops 4 residues short of the end of the CDR3; the missing end is completed from the germline J gene. This chain connects TRBV13-3 to TRBJ2-1; TRBD1 agrees at 9 bases. V lost 5 bases to trimming and J lost 5 bases; unmatched junction nucleotides: 8. CDR1 is NNHDY and CDR2 is SYVADS in the germline V gene. This CDR3 region has 15 residues. CDR3 region: CASSLPGQGDAEQFF. CDR3 DNA (partial): TGTGCCAGCAGCCTTCCGGGACAGGGAGATGCT.

Regarding this clone: The listed genes are named as in mouse. The read stops 4 residues short of the end of the CDR3; the missing end is completed from the germline J gene. The J gene is TRBJ2-3, the V gene TRBV1; 11 bases line up with TRBD2. Germline values: CDR1 NSQYPW, CDR2 LRSPGD (reference sequence). The CDR3 is made up of 17 amino acids. Losses at the gene ends were 0 bases for V and 0 bases for J; bases not matched to a gene: 2. CDR3 protein: CTCSAEGLGDSAETLYF. CDR3 DNA, as far as it was read: TGCACCTGCAGTGCAGAGGGACTGGGGGATAGTGCAGAA.

Turning to this clone: These gene names are mouse names. The read finishes 4 residues shy of the CDR3 end, and the germline J gene is used to complete it. The V and J genes are TRBV13-3 and TRBJ1-2; D may be TRBD1 (5 bases). V shed 1 base and J shed 0 bases, with 10 bases lying between them. This CDR3 region has 15 residues. CDR1 and CDR2 (germline): NNHDY, SYVADS. CDR3 amino acids: CASSDTQGANSDYTF. CDR3 bases read: TGTGCCAGCAGTGATACCCAGGGTGCAAACTCC.

On this clone: The gene symbols are mouse symbols. The CDR3 end is not reached by the read, which stops 4 residues before it; the germline J gene fills it in. This chain uses TRBV13-3 with TRBJ2-4; 12 bases line up with TRBD2. Germline values: CDR1 NNHDY, CDR2 SYVADS. This CDR3 region has 18 residues. Trimming at V came to 4 bases and at J to 0 bases, leaving 9 bases not matched to a gene. Incomplete CDR3 DNA: TGTGCCAGCAGTTGGGACTGGGGGGCCTTCCTTAGTCAAAAC. This translates into CASSWDWGAFLSQN. The whole CDR3 reads CASSWDWGAFLSQNTLYF.

This clone showed up just a few times. The gene names given are mouse names. The sequenced fragment ends 4 residues before the CDR3 boundary, so the rest is inferred from the germline J gene. The chain is built from TRBV19 and TRBJ1-4; 8 bases match TRBD1. The CDR3 consists of 15 residues. V gave up 1 base and J gave up 6 bases; unmatched junction bases: 5. Germline values: CDR1 FNHDT, CDR2 SITEND (reference sequence). This CDR3 reads CASSIPDRDDERLFF. The CDR3 bases that were read are TGTGCCAGCAGTATACCGGACAGGGACGACGAA.

A word on this clone: Gene names are the mouse ones. The read terminates 4 residues ahead of where the CDR3 ends, so the germline J gene completes it. V usage is TRBV31 and J usage is TRBJ2-5; 8 nucleotides align to TRBD2. This CDR3 contains 16 residues. CDR1 is GKSSPN and CDR2 is SITVG in the germline V gene. J lost 0 bases, V lost 0 bases, and 5 bases had no gene match. CDR3 bases read: TGTGCCTGGAGTCTAGAACTGGGGGACAACCAAGAC. Translation gives CAWSLELGDNQD. The full CDR3 sequence reads CAWSLELGDNQDTQYF.

This clone has only a few counts. The protein TCRdb lists differs from the translation of the DNA at residue 12; the protein given here is translated from the DNA itself. Each gene name is a mouse one. From the germline J gene comes the end of the CDR3, since the read stops 3 residues before it. V usage is TRBV1 and J usage is TRBJ1-3; 9 bases are shared with TRBD1. The CDR3 is 15 residues long. The germline V gene encodes CDR1 NSQYPW and CDR2 LRSPGD (reference sequence). Germline trimming cut 4 bases from V and 1 base from J; bases unmatched to any gene: 2. CDR3: CTCSGDRASGNTLYF. The CDR3 DNA, read in part, is TGCACCTGCAGTGGGGACAGGGCCTCTGGAAATACG.

In this sample, this clone turned up a few times. All gene names here are mouse names. The missing CDR3 end, 4 residues past where the read stops, is filled in from the germline J gene. The chain links TRBV13-3 to TRBJ2-1, with TRBD2 matching 12 bases. The V gene end was trimmed by 5 bases and the J gene end by 4 bases; junction bases not matched to a gene: 4. The CDR3 extends over 15 amino acids. Looked up from germline, CDR1 is NNHDY and CDR2 is SYVADS. This chain's CDR3 is CASRGTGGLYAEQFF. The sequenced CDR3 bases are TGTGCCAGCAGAGGGACTGGGGGGTTATATGCT.

Remarks on this clone: Mouse gene names apply. Coverage ceases 4 residues before the CDR3 finishes, and the germline J gene fills in the end. The rearrangement joins TRBV13-2 to TRBJ2-1, with a weak D call TRBD1 (5 bases). V shed 5 bases and J shed 3 bases, with 12 bases lying between them. This CDR3 is built from 14 residues. Germline V CDR1 and CDR2: NNHNN, SYGAGS (reference sequence). The CDR3 loop reads CASGETEGYAEQFF. Incomplete CDR3 DNA: TGTGCCAGCGGGGAGACAGAAGGCTATGCT.

The sample holds many counts of this clone. Gene names are mouse gene names. The read finishes 4 residues shy of the CDR3 end, and the germline J gene is used to complete it. This sequence joins TRBV13-3 and TRBJ2-7; 8 nucleotides align to TRBD1. Germline CDR1 and CDR2: NNHDY and SYVADS. CDR3 length equals 13 residues. J lost 0 bases, V lost 8 bases, and 4 bases had no gene match. Partial CDR3 DNA: TGTGCCAGTCGGGACAGGAGCTCCTAT. As protein: CASRDRSSY. The entire CDR3 protein is CASRDRSSYEQYF.

As to this clone: The gene symbols are mouse symbols. The read ends 4 residues early relative to the CDR3; the germline J gene fills the gap. The chain couples TRBV13-1 to TRBJ1-1; D gene ambiguous. V was trimmed by 0 bases and J by 0 bases, leaving 6 bases between them. From germline, CDR1 is NSHNY and CDR2 SYGAGN. The CDR3 has 14 amino acids. CDR3 residues: CASSDDTANTEVFF. CDR3 bases read: TGTGCCAGCAGTGATGACACAGCAAACACA.

Remarks on this clone: All gene names here are mouse names. With the read ending 4 residues before the CDR3 end, the germline J gene is used to fill in that end. The chain recombines TRBV1 with TRBJ2-4; 11 bases match TRBD2. The CDR3 is made up of 16 amino acids. From germline, CDR1 is NSQYPW and CDR2 LRSPGD (reference sequence). The V gene end was trimmed by 3 bases and the J gene end by 2 bases; junction bases not matched to a gene: 4. The CDR3: CTCSARLGGFQNTLYF. The CDR3 DNA, read in part, is TGCACCTGCAGTGCGAGACTGGGGGGGTTTCAAAAC.

This clone appeared many times. Any gene name here is a mouse gene name. The read halts 4 residues ahead of the CDR3 end, with the missing end drawn from the germline J gene. The chain uses TRBV1 and TRBJ2-3, with no clear D. Germline CDR1 NSQYPW, CDR2 LRSPGD (reference sequence). Trimming took off 1 base at V and 0 bases at J, with 8 bases between the two ends. The CDR3 consists of 15 residues. The CDR3 bases that were read are TGCACCTGCAGTGCAGGGGGTAGCAGTGCAGAA. It encodes CTCSAGGSSAE. The CDR3 in full is CTCSAGGSSAETLYF.

As to this clone: Genes and germline are mouse. The read falls 4 residues short of the CDR3 end, and the missing part is taken from the germline J gene. The chain recombines TRBV16 with TRBJ2-3, with D possibly matching TRBD1 (5 bases). There are 13 residues in the CDR3. The ends were cut back, 5 bases at V and 1 base at J, with 7 bases in the middle. In germline, CDR1 is SGHSA, CDR2 FRNQAP. CDR3 sequence: CASSPQGAETLYF. The DNA read from the CDR3 is TGTGCAAGCAGCCCACAGGGTGCAGAA.

This clone was seen a handful of times. Gene names are mouse gene names. The observed sequence ends 4 residues before the CDR3 terminus, with the missing tail filled in from the germline J gene. This rearrangement joins TRBV13-3 to TRBJ1-4, with 10 bases identical to TRBD1. This CDR3 contains 16 residues. V lost 0 bases, J lost 4 bases, and 3 bases stayed unmatched. Per the germline V gene, CDR1 is NNHDY and CDR2 is SYVADS. CDR3 loop: CASSDAWDRGNERLFF. CDR3 DNA (partial): TGTGCCAGCAGTGATGCATGGGACAGGGGCAACGAA.

This clone was seen only a few times. Mouse gene names and germline throughout. The read ends 4 residues early relative to the CDR3; the germline J gene fills the gap. The chain recombines TRBV13-1 with TRBJ1-2; tentatively, D is TRBD1 (6 bases). V was cut by 0 bases and J by 3 bases, with 12 bases left in between. The CDR3 totals 15 residues. Germline CDR1 is NSHNY and CDR2 is SYGAGN. This CDR3 reads CASSDAKGVDSDYTF. The covered CDR3 bases are TGTGCCAGCAGTGATGCAAAGGGGGTGGACTCC.